One and the same sample provided the 17 T cell receptor beta chains below, sequenced in a study of blood T cell repertoires in COVID-19. Profiled with immunoSEQ multiplex PCR; TCRdb holds only in-frame clones, not every one. The repertoire has some 350,000 clones, around 80% of them found once; the top ten carry 3%. Sequencing was performed on peripheral blood. These receptor sequences come from a man aged 30-40 years with active or convalescent COVID-19.

The genes are TRBV9 and TRBJ2-1; D ambiguous. This CDR3 contains 11 residues. V lost 5 bases, J lost 6 bases, and 6 bases lay in between. CDR1 is SGDLS and CDR2 is YYNGEE in the germline V gene. The CDR3: CASRLLNEQFF. The CDR3, as DNA: TGTGCCAGCAGACTCCTCAATGAGCAGTTCTTC.

The chain couples TRBV25-1 to TRBJ1-4; 9 bases line up with TRBD1. The CDR3 is 15 residues long. The germline V gene has CDR1 MGHDK and CDR2 SYGVNS. V lost 6 bases and J lost 5; bases outside the gene matches: 7. For the CDR3, the DNA is TGTGCCAGCAGGCGAGATGGGACAGGGAATGAAAAACTGTTTTTT. It translates to CASRRDGTGNEKLFF.

This clone was recorded only once. The chain combines TRBV28 with TRBJ2-3; 9 bases match TRBD2. CDR3 length: 17 residues. The germline V gene encodes CDR1 MDHEN and CDR2 SYDVKM. V shed 2 bases and J 0 bases; nucleotides not matched to a gene: 6. The CDR3 sequence: CASSLAGGPRSTDTQYF. The CDR3 nucleotides read TGTGCCAGCAGTTTAGCGGGAGGGCCCAGGAGCACAGATACGCAGTATTTT.

The CDR3 reads CAVSGTGSSDTQYF. The CDR3 nucleotides are TGTGCCGTTTCGGGGACAGGGAGTTCAGATACGCAGTATTTT. The chain employs TRBV30 and TRBJ2-3; TRBD1 aligns across 9 bases. The CDR3 consists of 14 residues. V gave up 8 bases and J gave up 4 bases; unmatched junction bases: 10. Germline values: CDR1 GTSNPN, CDR2 SVGIG (reference sequence).

The J gene is TRBJ1-2, the V gene TRBV19; D is perhaps TRBD1 (6 bases). Germline-derived CDR1 and CDR2 are LNHDA and SQIVND (reference sequence). CDR3 size: 14 residues. Trimming stripped 5 bases from V and 7 bases from J, with 17 bases between. CDR3 residues: CASSAGIETGGYTF. In nucleotides, the CDR3 is TGTGCCAGTAGTGCGGGTATAGAGACAGGTGGCTACACCTTC.

The chain uses TRBV29-1 and TRBJ2-1, with a tentative D call TRBD1 (6 bases). V was pared by 4 bases and J by 7 bases, with 8 bases between. The CDR3 has 11 residues. Germline CDR1 reads SQVTM; CDR2 reads ANQGSEA. CDR3 region: CSVVRGNEQFF. For the CDR3, the DNA is TGCAGCGTTGTAAGGGGGAATGAGCAGTTCTTC.

This rearrangement joins TRBV7-2 to TRBJ2-5; 11 positions agree with TRBD2. V trimming: 4 bases; J trimming: 3 bases; junction bases outside the gene matches: 7. Germline CDR1 reads SGHTA; CDR2 reads FQGNSA. The CDR3 loop spans 16 amino acids. The CDR3 reads CASSSQTSGVKETQYF. The CDR3 bases are TGTGCCAGCAGCTCGCAGACTAGCGGGGTAAAAGAGACCCAGTACTTC.

This clone occurred a few times. The J gene is TRBJ2-2, the V gene TRBV7-3; 10 nucleotides line up with TRBD2. The V segment lost 2 bases and the J segment 0 bases; nucleotides outside the gene matches: 9. Germline CDR1 reads SGHTA; CDR2 reads FQGTGA. The CDR3 length is 19 residues. The CDR3 protein is CASSLSGLAGAANTGELFF. The CDR3 DNA follows: TGTGCCAGCAGCTTATCGGGGCTAGCGGGAGCGGCGAACACCGGGGAGCTGTTTTTT. Drawing the rest from reference TRBV7-3 and TRBJ2-2, the complete variable domain is GAGVSQTPSNKVTEKGKYVELRCDPISGHTALYWYRQSLGQGPEFLIYFQGTGAADDSGLPNDRFFAVRPEGSVSTLKIQRTERGDSAVYLCASSLSGLAGAANTGELFFGEGSRLTVL.

In this sample, this clone turned up a few times. The rearrangement joins TRBV7-9 to TRBJ2-1; possibly TRBD2 for D (6 bases). Germline CDR1 SEHNR, CDR2 FQNEAQ (reference sequence). This CDR3 region has 15 residues. V was clipped by 3 bases and J by 5 bases, with 14 bases between them. The CDR3 spells CASSFAGTWNNEQFF. DNA of the CDR3: TGTGCCAGCAGCTTCGCCGGGACTTGGAACAATGAGCAGTTCTTC.

The chain combines TRBV6-1 with TRBJ2-2; possible D gene TRBD2, 6 bases. The CDR3 is 19 residues long. The germline V gene encodes CDR1 MNHNS and CDR2 SASEGT. V lost 1 base and J lost 0, with 18 bases in between. CDR3 DNA sequence: TGTGCCAGCAGTGAAGGGACTTTTTGGGCGGGGACGAACACCGGGGAGCTGTTTTTT. It specifies CASSEGTFWAGTNTGELFF.

The V call is TRBV7-9, the J call TRBJ2-7; TRBD1 matches at 9 bases. Germline V gene lookup returns CDR1 SEHNR and CDR2 FQNEAQ (reference sequence). The CDR3 is 15 amino acids. V dropped 5 bases and J dropped 4; count of bases not matched to a gene: 9. In nucleotides, the CDR3 is TGTGCCAGCAGCCGGGGGGACAGGGAAGGGTACGAGCAGTACTTC. This sequence encodes CASSRGDREGYEQYF. Supplemented by reference TRBV7-9 and TRBJ2-7, the full variable domain reads DTGVSQNPRHKITKRGQNVTFRCDPISEHNRLYWYRQTLGQGPEFLTYFQNEAQLEKSRLLSDRFSAERPKGSFSTLEIQRTEQGDSAMYLCASSRGDREGYEQYFGPGTRLTVT.

The rearrangement uses TRBV11-3 and TRBJ2-1; D unclear. The V and J ends lost 5 bases and 3 bases respectively, with 14 bases between them. CDR1 and CDR2 from the germline V gene are SGHNT and YENEEA. This CDR3 spans 15 amino acids. The chain's CDR3 is CASSPSTGGYNEQFF. The CDR3 DNA reads as TGTGCCAGCAGCCCCTCCACTGGCGGCTACAATGAGCAGTTCTTC.

The chain uses TRBV7-9 and TRBJ2-7; TRBD1 agrees at 12 bases. V shed 1 base and J 6 bases; nucleotides not matched to a gene: 13. The CDR3 consists of 18 residues. Germline CDR1 and CDR2: SEHNR and FQNEAQ (reference sequence). The CDR3, as DNA: TGTGCCAGCAGCTTAGTAGGGATTCCGGGACAGGGGGCTTTCGAGCAGTACTTC. Its translation: CASSLVGIPGQGAFEQYF.

This clone was detected only a few times. The chain employs TRBV7-3 and TRBJ1-1; 9 bases line up with TRBD1. Germline V gives CDR1 SGHTA, CDR2 FQGTGA. The length of the CDR3 is 14 residues. The ends lost 5 bases at V and 7 bases at J; junction bases unmatched: 8. CDR3 nucleotide sequence: TGTGCCAGCAGCCCGGGACAGGGTAGTAGTGAAGCTTTCTTT. It yields the protein CASSPGQGSSEAFF.

This clone was recorded once. The chain uses TRBV4-2 and TRBJ1-4, with D uncertain. CDR1 and CDR2 (germline): LGHNA, YNFKEQ. CDR3 size: 12 residues. Between the trimmed V and J ends, which lost 0 bases and 15 bases, there was a span of 11 bases. CDR3 sequence (DNA): TGTGCCAGCAGCCAAGAGGGGAGAGAGATGTTTTTT. Residues: CASSQEGREMFF.

V usage is TRBV2 and J usage is TRBJ2-1; D might be TRBD1 (5 bases). The germline V gene has CDR1 SNHLY and CDR2 FYNNEI. Trimming cost V 6 bases and J 1 base, with 16 bases left between them. CDR3 size: 16 residues. CDR3 residues: CASSSQQAISYNEQFF. The CDR3 DNA is TGTGCCAGCAGCTCACAACAGGCCATTTCCTACAATGAGCAGTTCTTC.

The chain recombines TRBV6-5 with TRBJ1-1, with a weak D call TRBD1 (5 bases). Trimming cost V 8 bases and J 5 bases, with 12 bases left between them. CDR3 length: 12 amino acids. Germline CDR1 reads MNHEY; CDR2 reads SVGAGI. CDR3 protein: CASRGLSTEAFF. DNA of the CDR3: TGTGCCAGCCGGGGACTCTCGACTGAAGCTTTCTTT.